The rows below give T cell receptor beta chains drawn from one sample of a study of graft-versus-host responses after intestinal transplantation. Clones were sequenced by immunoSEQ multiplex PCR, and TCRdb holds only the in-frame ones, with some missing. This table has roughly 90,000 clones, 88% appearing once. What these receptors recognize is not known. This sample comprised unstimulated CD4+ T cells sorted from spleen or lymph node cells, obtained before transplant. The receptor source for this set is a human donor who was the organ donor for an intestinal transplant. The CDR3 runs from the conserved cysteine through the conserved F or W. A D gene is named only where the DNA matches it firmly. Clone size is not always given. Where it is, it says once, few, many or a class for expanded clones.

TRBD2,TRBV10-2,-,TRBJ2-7,TGCGCCAGCAGGGGGGTTGGGCGGGGGGACTCCTACGAGCAGTACTTC,CASRGVGRGDSYEQYF
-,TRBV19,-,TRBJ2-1,TGTGCCAGTAGTACTTTAGCGCGAGTCAATGAGCAGTTCTTC,CASSTLARVNEQFF
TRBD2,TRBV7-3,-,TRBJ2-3,TGTGCCAGCAGCCCGGGGGGAGGTGGGGGCACAGATACGCAGTATTTT,CASSPGGGGGTDTQYF
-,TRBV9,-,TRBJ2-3,TGTGCCAGCAGCGTCTACGGTCTAACTAGCACAGATACGCAGTATTTT,CASSVYGLTSTDTQYF
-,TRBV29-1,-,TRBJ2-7,TGCAGCGTTGGGCAGCGGAGCTACGAGCAGTACTTC,CSVGQRSYEQYF
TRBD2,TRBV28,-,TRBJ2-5,TGTGCCAGCAGTCGCTCCCGAGCGGGAGAGTCAGCAGAGACCCAGTACTTC,CASSRSRAGESAETQYF
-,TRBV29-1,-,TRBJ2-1,TGCAGCGTCGCTAAACAGGGTTATGAGCAGTTCTTC,CSVAKQGYEQFF
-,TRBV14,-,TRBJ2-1,TGTGTCAGCAGCCGGAGGGGACGGATCAATGAGCAGTTCTTC,CVSSRRGRINEQFF
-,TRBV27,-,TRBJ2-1,TGTGCCAGCAGTCCGCAGGGGAGCTCCTACAATGAGCAGTTCTTC,CASSPQGSSYNEQFF
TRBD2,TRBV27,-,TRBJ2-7,TGTGCCAGCGGCCCCACCGGGACTAGCGGGATACCACAGCAGTACTTC,CASGPTGTSGIPQQYF
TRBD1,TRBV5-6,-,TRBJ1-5,TGTGCCAGCAGAAGACAGGGTAGTCCCAATCAGCCCCAGCATTTT,CASRRQGSPNQPQHF
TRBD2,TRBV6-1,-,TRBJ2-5,TGTGCCAGCAGTGCTAGCGGGTTAGATGAGACCCAGTACTTC,CASSASGLDETQYF
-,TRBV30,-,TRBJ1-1,TGTGCCTGGATTTTTTATTACAGGGCTGGGGACACTGAAGCTTTCTTT,CAWIFYYRAGDTEAFF
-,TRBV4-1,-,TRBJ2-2,TGCGCCAGCAGCCAACCCACGCGGGGCACCGGGGAGCTGTTTTTT,CASSQPTRGTGELFF
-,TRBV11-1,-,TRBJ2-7,TGTGCCAGCAGCTCTTACGACAGGCCGCCATACGAGCAGTACTTC,CASSSYDRPPYEQYF
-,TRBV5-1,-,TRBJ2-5,TGCGCCAGCAGCTTGCCAGGTCAAGAGACCCAGTACTTC,CASSLPGQETQYF
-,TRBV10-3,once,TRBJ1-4,TGTGCCACCCAGAGCAGGAATGAAAAACTGTTTTTT,CATQSRNEKLFF
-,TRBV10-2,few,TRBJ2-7,TGCGCCAGCAGTGAGTGGCTAGCCCCCTACGAGCAGTACTTC,CASSEWLAPYEQYF
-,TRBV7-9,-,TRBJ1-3,TGTGCCAGCAGCCCATCCGGAAACACCATATATTTT,CASSPSGNTIYF
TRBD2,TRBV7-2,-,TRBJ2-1,TGTGCCAGCAGCTCCGAACCCGGGACTAGGCAGTTCTTC,CASSSEPGTRQFF
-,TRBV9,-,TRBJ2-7,TGTGCCAGCAGCCCCCGACTGGCGATCGGCGAGCAGTACTTC,CASSPRLAIGEQYF
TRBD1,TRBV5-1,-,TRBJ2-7,TGCGCCAGCGCCGCCCGCGGACAGGGGGGCTACGAGCAGTACTTC,CASAARGQGGYEQYF
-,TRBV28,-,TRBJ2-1,TGTGCCAGCATAAGGGCGGGCTCCTACAATGAGCAGTTCTTC,CASIRAGSYNEQFF
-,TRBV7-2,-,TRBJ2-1,TGTGCCAGCAGCCGAAAGGGGGATGAGCAGTTCTTC,CASSRKGDEQFF
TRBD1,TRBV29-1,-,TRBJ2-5,TGCAGCGTTGCAAGGGACAGGGACCAAGAGACCCAGTACTTC,CSVARDRDQETQYF
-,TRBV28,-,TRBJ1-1,TGTGCCAGCAGCTCTACAGCTGAAGCTTTCTTT,CASSSTAEAFF
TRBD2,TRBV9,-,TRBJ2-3,TGTGCCAGCAGCGCGGACCCCCTGACTAGCGGGGGAGATACGCAGTATTTT,CASSADPLTSGGDTQYF
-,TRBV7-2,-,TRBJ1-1,TGTGCCAGCAGCTCTAGGGGAGGGGACACTGAAGCTTTCTTT,CASSSRGGDTEAFF
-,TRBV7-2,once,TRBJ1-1,TGTGCCAGCAGCTACAGGGTGAACACTGAAGCTTTCTTT,CASSYRVNTEAFF
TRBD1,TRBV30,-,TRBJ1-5,TGTGCCTGGAGCGAACCGGACAGGGTGTATATGCCCCAGCATTTT,CAWSEPDRVYMPQHF
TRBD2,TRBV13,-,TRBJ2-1,TGTGCCAGCAGCTTAGGCTCGCTAGCGGGGGGCAATGAGCAGTTCTTC,CASSLGSLAGGNEQFF
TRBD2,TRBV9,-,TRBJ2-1,TGTGCCAGCAGCGTAGGGCCAGCGGGAGGCGAGAATGAGCAGTTCTTC,CASSVGPAGGENEQFF
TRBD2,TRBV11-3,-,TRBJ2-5,TGTGCCAGCAGCCTGACTAGCGGCGTAGAGACCCAGTACTTC,CASSLTSGVETQYF
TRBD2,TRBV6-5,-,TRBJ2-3,TGTGCCAGCAGTTACAGAGCGGGGTCTAGCACAGATACGCAGTATTTT,CASSYRAGSSTDTQYF
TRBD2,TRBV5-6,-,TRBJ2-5,TGTGCCAGCAGCTCACTCGGCAATCTAGCGGGACTACGGGAGACCCAGTACTTC,CASSSLGNLAGLRETQYF
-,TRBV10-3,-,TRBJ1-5,TGTGCCATCAGTGAGAACGCGGCGGGTCAGCCCCAGCATTTT,CAISENAAGQPQHF
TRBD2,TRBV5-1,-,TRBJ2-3,TGCGCCAGCAGCTTGGTCTGGGGGGGGGATGGAGATACGCAGTATTTT,CASSLVWGGDGDTQYF
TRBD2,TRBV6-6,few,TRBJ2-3,TGTGCCAGCATCGATGCGGGGGGCCCCACAGATACGCAGTATTTT,CASIDAGGPTDTQYF
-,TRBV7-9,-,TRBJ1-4,TGTGCCAGCAGCTTAGCGCTAAAAGGGCAGGGGAGCGAAAAACTGTTTTTT,CASSLALKGQGSEKLFF
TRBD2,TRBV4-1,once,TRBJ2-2,TGCGCCAGCGGGGAAGAATCGGGGGGAGCCGGGGAGCTGTTTTTT,CASGEESGGAGELFF
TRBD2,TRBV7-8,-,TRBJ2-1,TGTGCCAGCAGCCCCGGGACTAGCGGCAATGAGCAGTTCTTC,CASSPGTSGNEQFF
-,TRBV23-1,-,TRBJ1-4,TGCGCCAGCAGTCCGCCTGAGTCGGCGGGTTCCAGACATAATGAAAAACTGTTTTTT,CASSPPESAGSRHNEKLFF
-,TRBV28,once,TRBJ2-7,TGTGCCAGCAGTTTCTCCCAATTGCGGGAGCAGTACTTC,CASSFSQLREQYF
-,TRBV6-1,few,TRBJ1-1,TGTGCCAGCAGCCGCCCACCGGGAAGAAGGGCTTTCTTT,CASSRPPGRRAFF
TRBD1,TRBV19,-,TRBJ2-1,TGTGCCAGTAGTCCTGGGGACAGGGTGAGGAATGAGCAGTTCTTC,CASSPGDRVRNEQFF
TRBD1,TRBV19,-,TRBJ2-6,TGTGCCAGTAGGGCTCGGCCAGGGGGTGGTGGGGCCAACGTCCTGACTTTC,CASRARPGGGGANVLTF
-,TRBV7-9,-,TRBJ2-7,TGTGCCAGCAGCCTCGTGACGGGGAACTCCTACGAGCAGTACTTC,CASSLVTGNSYEQYF
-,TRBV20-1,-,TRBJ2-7,TGCAGTGCTCCAGACGGGGAGGAGCAGTACTTC,CSAPDGEEQYF
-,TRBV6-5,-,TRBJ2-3,TGTGCCAGCAGTAAGTCCCCCGCGGATACGCAGTATTTT,CASSKSPADTQYF
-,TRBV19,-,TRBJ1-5,TGTGCCAGTTTAAAACAGGGCGATAGCAATCAGCCCCAGCATTTT,CASLKQGDSNQPQHF
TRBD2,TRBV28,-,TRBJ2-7,TGTGCCAGTGGTAATAGGACTAGCGGGAGGGGAGGGTACGAGCAGTACTTC,CASGNRTSGRGGYEQYF
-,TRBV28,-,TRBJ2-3,TGTGCCAGCAGTTTATGGGAGAGTAAGGCAGATACGCAGTATTTT,CASSLWESKADTQYF